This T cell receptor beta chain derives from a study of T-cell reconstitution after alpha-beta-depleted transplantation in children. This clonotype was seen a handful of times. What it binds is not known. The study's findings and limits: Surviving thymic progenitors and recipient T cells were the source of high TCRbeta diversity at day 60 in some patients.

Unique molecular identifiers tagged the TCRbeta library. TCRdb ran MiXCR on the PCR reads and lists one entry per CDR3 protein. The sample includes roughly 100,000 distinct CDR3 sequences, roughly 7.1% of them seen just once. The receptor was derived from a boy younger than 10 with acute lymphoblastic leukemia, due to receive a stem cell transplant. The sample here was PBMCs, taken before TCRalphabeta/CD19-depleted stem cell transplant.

The DNA for the CDR3 is TGTGCCAGCAGCTCTCCGGGTTACGAGCAGTACTTC. It translates to CASSSPGYEQYF. The chain couples TRBV5-4 to TRBJ2-7, with unresolved D. V lost 3 bases and J lost 4, with 8 bases in between. This CDR3 region has 12 residues. Germline V gene sequence: CDR1 SGHNT, CDR2 YYREEE (reference sequence).